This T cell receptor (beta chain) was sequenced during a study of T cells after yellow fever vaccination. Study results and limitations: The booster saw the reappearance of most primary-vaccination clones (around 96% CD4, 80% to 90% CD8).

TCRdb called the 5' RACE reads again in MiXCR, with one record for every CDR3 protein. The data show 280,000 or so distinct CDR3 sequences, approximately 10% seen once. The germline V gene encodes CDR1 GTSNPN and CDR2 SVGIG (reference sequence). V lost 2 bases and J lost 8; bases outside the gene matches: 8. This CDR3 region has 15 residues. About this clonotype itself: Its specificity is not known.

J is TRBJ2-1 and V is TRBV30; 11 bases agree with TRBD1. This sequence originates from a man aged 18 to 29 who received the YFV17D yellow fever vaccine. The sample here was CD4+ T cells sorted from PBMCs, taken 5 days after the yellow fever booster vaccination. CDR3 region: CAWSPGTGGSDEQFF. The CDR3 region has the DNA TGTGCCTGGAGTCCGGGGACAGGGGGTTCGGATGAGCAGTTCTTC.